These 6 T cell receptor beta chains came from one sample sequenced in a study of blood T cell repertoires in COVID-19 (TCRdb year 2020). The library was built by means of the immunoSEQ multiplex PCR assay. TCRdb took over this immuneACCESS table, retaining in-frame rearrangements with V and J assigned. Such tables are incomplete; in checked studies, under half of the missing clones stem from an unresolved V gene, and the remainder is unexplained. This sample lists 200,000 to 300,000 clones; roughly 86% were detected once. Of the sample, over 4% falls within the top ten clones. Sequenced input: peripheral blood. The receptors were sampled from a woman aged 55-69 years with COVID-19, enrolled during active disease.

The chain is built from TRBV19 and TRBJ1-2; possibly TRBD1 for D (5 bases). The CDR3 runs to 13 residues. V lost 6 bases and J 4 bases, leaving 12 bases between the germline ends. Germline V gives CDR1 LNHDA, CDR2 SQIVND (reference sequence). The CDR3 DNA is TGTGCCAGTAGGACTGGACACCCCTATGGCTACACCTTC. Its protein product is CASRTGHPYGYTF.

A single count supports this clone. One end of the junction is discordant with germline, which a read error may explain. The chain carries TRBV19 and TRBJ2-3; 15 bases match TRBD2. The CDR3 extends over 15 amino acids. Germline CDR1 reads LNHDA; CDR2 reads SQIVND (reference sequence). In DNA form, the CDR3 reads TGTGCCAGAAGTAGGCCTGGGACTAGCGGGGGGACGCAGTATTTT. It specifies CARSRPGTSGGTQYF. The complete variable domain, with remaining parts taken from reference TRBV19 and TRBJ2-3, reads DGGITQSPKYLFRKEGQNVTLSCEQNLNHDAMYWYRQDPGQGLRLIYYSQIVNDFQKGDIAEGYSVSREKKESFPLTVTSAQKNPTAFYLCARSRPGTSGGTQYFGPGTRLTVL.

The chain has TRBV7-2 and TRBJ2-7, with 13 bases fitting TRBD2. Germline-derived CDR1 and CDR2 are SGHTA and FQGNSA. The CDR3 extends over 15 amino acids. The ends lost 5 bases at V and 6 bases at J; junction bases unmatched: 7. The CDR3: CASSGTSGRAVEQYF. CDR3 DNA sequence: TGTGCCAGCAGCGGTACTAGCGGGAGGGCCGTCGAGCAGTACTTC.

This CDR3 is CASSPPRFSYEQYF. CDR3 in DNA: TGTGCCAGCAGTCCCCCCAGGTTCTCCTACGAGCAGTACTTC. This rearrangement joins TRBV28 to TRBJ2-7; the D is unclear. The CDR3 totals 14 residues. Trimming cost V 5 bases and J 0 bases, with 11 bases left between them. CDR1 MDHEN and CDR2 SYDVKM come from the germline V gene.

As concerns this clone: This specimen includes other DNA sequences encoding the same CDR3. The chain has TRBV5-4 and TRBJ1-2; D is unresolved. V dropped 1 base and J dropped 1 base, with 8 bases sitting between them. Looked up from germline, CDR1 is SGHNT and CDR2 is YYREEE (reference sequence). CDR3 length: 14 amino acids. The CDR3 nucleotides are TGTGCCAGCAGCTTGCGAGGGTTTAACTATGGCTACACCTTC. Its protein is CASSLRGFNYGYTF.

The V call is TRBV24-1, the J call TRBJ2-1; 10 positions match TRBD1. The germline V gene encodes CDR1 KGHDR and CDR2 SFDVKD. Trimming removed 2 bases from V and 4 bases from J; junction bases left unmatched: 7. CDR3 length: 17 residues. CDR3 protein: CATSDSRQGARYNEQFF. CDR3 coding DNA: TGTGCCACCAGTGATTCGCGACAGGGGGCAAGGTACAATGAGCAGTTCTTC.